The rows below give T cell receptor beta chains drawn from one sample of a study of blood T cell repertoires in COVID-19. Libraries were prepared by immunoSEQ multiplex PCR; TCRdb keeps only in-frame clonotypes and omits some of them. Among fewer than 150,000 clones listed, roughly 85% were seen once. Source material: peripheral blood. The receptor set was obtained from a middle-aged man with acute or convalescent COVID-19. CDR3s include the opening cysteine and the closing phenylalanine or tryptophan. Each record gives: V gene, J gene, CDR3 protein.

>TRBV3-1/TRBV3-2|TRBJ1-1
CASSPRQGAGTEAFF
>TRBV5-1|TRBJ2-1
CASSFAGVDEQFF
>TRBV21-1|TRBJ2-7
CASVSPPNRDRGFYEQYF
>TRBV21-1|TRBJ2-7
CASSNHRPGGSYEQYF
>TRBV4-3|TRBJ2-2
CASSQEVAGELFF
>TRBV19|TRBJ2-7
CATGAGPGFFGEQYF
>TRBV5-1|TRBJ2-3
CATGRGGQSTDTQYF
>TRBV19|TRBJ2-7
CASGQGTSGEQYF
>TRBV25-1|TRBJ2-1
CASSSGGTSYNEQFF
>TRBV7-3|TRBJ2-1
CASSFTGYWGSNEQFF
>TRBV27|TRBJ1-4
CASSWGQGSEKLFF
>TRBV7-2|TRBJ2-1
CASSFGEEQFF
>TRBV4-2|TRBJ1-2
CASSQDKSPQDGYTF
>TRBV10-2|TRBJ2-3
CASDGGTDTQYF
>TRBV6-1|TRBJ1-4
CASSEPGQGFEKLFF
>TRBV5-4|TRBJ2-3
CASSPSPDTQYF
>TRBV10-3|TRBJ1-6
CAISRDSNSPLHF
>TRBV6-5|TRBJ1-5
CASSPGTGVGQPQHF
>TRBV7-9|TRBJ1-1
CASSLSPIGQEAFF
>TRBV7-2|TRBJ2-3
CASSLLVGFPDTQYF
>TRBV5-1|TRBJ2-1
CASSLRTSGVFYNEQFF
>TRBV19|TRBJ1-1
CASSDPGQGRGTEAFF
>TRBV3-1/TRBV3-2|TRBJ2-5
CASSQDRYRGKYASQETQYF
>TRBV7-2|TRBJ1-3
CASSPGQGLKGNTIYF
>TRBV5-1|TRBJ1-1
CASSMDGVGRMNTEAFF
>TRBV7-9|TRBJ2-5
CASSLWAGETQYF
>TRBV4-1|TRBJ2-1
CASSPVERGGYNEQFF
>TRBV13|TRBJ2-3
CASSPTSFPTDTQYF
>TRBV3-1/TRBV3-2|TRBJ2-3
CASSQNPPRGGKDTQYF
>TRBV5-1|TRBJ2-3
CASSEKTGLDTQYF
>TRBV6-2/TRBV6-3|TRBJ1-5
CASSSRDRFGSNQPQHF
>TRBV7-9|TRBJ2-1
CASSLGRDSFF
>TRBV5-1|TRBJ2-1
CASNPGQSLFEPYNEQFF
>TRBV9|TRBJ2-7
CASSPRLGSYEQYF
>TRBV3-1/TRBV3-2|TRBJ2-1
CASSRRLASAYNEQFF
>TRBV10-3|TRBJ1-4
CAISPGPGQATNEKLFF
>TRBV7-2|TRBJ2-7
CASSPQGERREQYF
>TRBV14|TRBJ2-1
CASSQEKGAYNEQFF
>TRBV24-1|TRBJ1-1
CATSDKAAQIRDRDEAFF
>TRBV29-1|TRBJ2-5
CSVAGQGVIQETQYF
>TRBV2|TRBJ1-1
CASREIKNTEAFF